This TCR beta chain was captured in a study of CD8+ T cells in alopecia areata (dated 2018 in TCRdb). In terms of the full investigation: High-throughput TCRbeta sequencing was used to examine T cell clonal expansion in alopecia areata in both the C3H/HeJ mouse model and human patients. Scalp tissue and sorted CD4+ and CD8+ peripheral blood T cells from patchy and totalis/universalis alopecia areata patients and from healthy controls were covered by human TCRbeta sequencing. Clonality in the scalp was compared among normal scalp (n=4), patchy alopecia areata scalp (n=8), and alopecia totalis/universalis scalp (n=8). RNA was obtained with the PAXgene miRNA kit for fixed scalp, the miRNeasy kit for PBMCs, and the RNeasy kit for mouse skin. TCRbeta CDR3 regions were amplified by immunoSEQ multiplex PCR with 35 Vbeta forward and 13 Jbeta reverse primers.

Spanning cysteine to phenylalanine, the CDR3 consists of 15 amino acids. The only DNA kept is the CDR3, 45 bases in frame from the first base. V has 1 base trimmed and J has 5 bases trimmed; junction bases matching no gene number 6. CDR1 and CDR2 were assigned from the germline V gene as SGHVS and FNYEAQ. PBMCs were isolated by density centrifugation and stained for CD3, CD4 and CD8, and CD4+ and CD8+ T cells were sorted on a FACSAria. Scalp biopsies and blood samples were obtained from unaffected controls. The library was built by means of the immunoSEQ multiplex PCR assay. RNA was extracted from all samples and reverse transcribed into cDNA, which served as template for TCR sequencing. First-strand cDNA was synthesized using SuperScript III with a 2:1 mix of oligo-dT and random hexamers. A synthetic immune receptor repertoire was used to assess amplification bias, and residual bias was removed computationally. The authors processed their data as follows. Raw reads were preprocessed to remove errors, and CDR3 was defined by IMGT conventions from the conserved cysteine to phenylalanine. Clonality was computed by normalizing Shannon entropy by log2 of the number of productive unique TCRs and subtracting the result from 1. Whether each scalp clone was CD4 or CD8 was inferred by checking scalp TCRbeta sequences against the CD4 and CD8 repertoires from sorted blood. The table was pulled from immuneACCESS by TCRdb, which kept in-frame rearrangements only. Such tables lose some clones; where checked, under half of the loss comes from unresolved V genes, and the rest has no known cause. V, J and clone size are taken as reported in that table, and D and trimming were inferred from the DNA itself. Within this sample are roughly 150,000 clones, with approximately 60% of them counted one time only. The ten biggest clones cover 35% to 40% of the sample.

In the case of this clone: Its recognized antigen is unknown. No clone much larger than this one lies a single base away; base qualities are absent. The sample has other DNA sequences that encode this CDR3 too.

Study-wide findings and limitations: Unlike mouse skin, where gammadelta T cells dominate, normal human skin contains resident alphabeta T cells that get sequenced too, which complicates analysis of the scalp TCR repertoire. Shared TCR sequences between patients were less evident than in mice, which may be partly attributable to HLA diversity in the patient population. Higher clonality and more expanded CD8+ clones were observed in lesional scalp than in normal scalp, particularly in alopecia totalis/universalis, a finding suggestive of antigenic drive.

The chain uses TRBV7-6 and TRBJ2-7; 9 bases in the middle match TRBD1. The receptor's source is a human donor in good health. Material for sequencing was CD8+ T cells sorted from blood. This receptor has the CDR3 CASSLGGQGGHEQYF. The DNA sequence is given as TGTGCCAGCAGCTTAGGGGGACAGGGAGGCCACGAGCAGTACTTC.